This T cell receptor beta chain was recovered during a study of cytotoxic CD8 clonotypes in ibrutinib-treated CLL. The method was immunoSEQ multiplex PCR; TCRdb's version includes in-frame clones alone and lacks a portion of them. The sample includes more than 75,000 clones, approximately 80% of them seen just once. Notes on this clone: Its cognate antigen is unknown.

Points from the study as a whole: The study found public clonotypes uncommon, contracting or stable on treatment.

Looked up from germline, CDR1 is MDHEN and CDR2 is SYDVKM. The CDR3 totals 15 residues. V lost 7 bases and J lost 0; bases outside the gene matches: 7. This material consisted of PBMCs, taken after 24 months of ibrutinib treatment. The sequence derives from a human donor with chronic lymphocytic leukemia. The V call is TRBV28, the J call TRBJ1-1, with TRBD1 matching over 8 bases. In nucleotides, the CDR3 is TGTGCCAGCATCCGGACAGGGCTCATGAACACTGAAGCTTTCTTT. Protein product: CASIRTGLMNTEAFF.